The text below deals with one TCR beta chain. The multiple sclerosis control group comprised treatment-naive patients with stable or active relapsing-remitting disease. The sample originates from a study of CD8 T cells in Susac syndrome. Random hexamers were used to reverse transcribe the RNA input (roughly 0.5 to 1 ug). Amplification of TCR beta CDR3 by immunoSEQ multiplex PCR spanned 54 Vbeta and 13 Jbeta. TCRdb independently ran MiXCR on the immunoSEQ multiplex PCR reads; one entry per CDR3 protein. Of about 300,000 distinct CDR3 sequences listed, about 90% are singletons. Germline V lookup: CDR1 MNHNY, CDR2 SVGAGI (reference sequence). The CDR3 runs 12 residues. With 11 bases removed from V and 1 base from J, the gap between germline ends came to 12 bases.

The receptor's source is a human donor with multiple sclerosis. This chain links TRBV6-6 with TRBJ2-7; D not certain. Sequenced sample: CD4+ T cells from PBMCs. In nucleotides, the CDR3 is TGTGCCGCGAGAGCCCTATCCTACGAGCAGTACTTC. Protein sequence: CAARALSYEQYF.